Presented here are 5 T cell receptor beta chains from one specimen sequenced in a study of CD8 T cells in Susac syndrome. A quantity of about 0.5 to 1 ug RNA underwent reverse transcription using random hexamers. TCRdb reanalysed the immunoSEQ multiplex PCR reads using MiXCR and keeps one entry per CDR3 protein. The table includes approximately 300,000 distinct CDR3 sequences, 65% to 90% detected once. Material for sequencing was CD8+ T cells from PBMCs. Receptors were obtained from a human donor with multiple sclerosis.

V usage is TRBV13 and J usage is TRBJ2-7, with a tentative D call TRBD2 (5 bases). This CDR3 is 14 amino acids long. V lost 4 bases, J lost 5 bases, and 15 bases lay in between. Germline V gene lookup returns CDR1 PRHDT and CDR2 FYEKMQ (reference sequence). The CDR3, as DNA: TGTGCCAGCAGCTGGACTGCGGAAGTCCACGAGCAGTACTTC. This encodes CASSWTAEVHEQYF.

This rearrangement joins TRBV20-1 to TRBJ2-3; 11 bases are a match to TRBD2. V was pared by 0 bases and J by 0 bases, with 11 bases of the junction left unmatched. Germline V gene sequence: CDR1 DFQATT, CDR2 SNEGSKA (reference sequence). There are 19 residues in the CDR3. This CDR3 reads CSARDPGTSGPPSTDTQYF. CDR3 coding DNA: TGCAGTGCTAGAGATCCCGGGACTAGCGGACCCCCTAGCACAGATACGCAGTATTTT.

V gene TRBV5-1 combines with J gene TRBJ2-7; D not certain. The germline V and J ends were trimmed by 2 bases and 3 bases, with 15 bases remaining between them. CDR1 and CDR2 from the germline V gene are SGHRS and YFSETQ. The CDR3 totals 15 residues. CDR3 nucleotide sequence: TGCGCCAGCAGCTTTTCCCCAGGAGACCTCTACGAGCAGTACTTC. It translates to CASSFSPGDLYEQYF.

This rearrangement joins TRBV6-2 or TRBV6-3 to TRBJ2-2; D might be TRBD2 (5 bases). CDR3 length equals 18 residues. The V gene lost 5 bases and the J gene lost 4 bases, with 23 bases spanning the gap. Germline assignment: CDR1 MNHEY and CDR2 SVGEGT. Here the CDR3 DNA reads TGTGCCAGCAGTACCAAAACTTCGGGGAAAGTGAGCACCGGGGAGCTGTTTTTT. Translating gives CASSTKTSGKVSTGELFF.

This chain uses TRBV11-2 with TRBJ2-1, with D perhaps matching TRBD2 (6 bases). Germline V lookup: CDR1 SGHAT, CDR2 FQNNGV. V was clipped by 5 bases and J by 3 bases, with 14 bases between them. The CDR3 spans 15 residues. The CDR3 DNA reads TGTGCCAGCAGCCCGACCGGGAGCGACTACAATGAGCAGTTCTTC. It is translated as CASSPTGSDYNEQFF.